A selection of T cell receptor beta chains follows, all from one sample in a study of regulatory T cells in long-lasting Graves disease. A single record per CDR3 protein comes from TCRdb applying MiXCR to the multiplex PCR reads. This sample has 500,000 or so distinct CDR3 sequences; 15% to 20% occur once, and the top ten carry more than 10%. These data also featured in a second study, about T cells in Graves' hyperthyroidism and ophthalmopathy.

The sample was peripheral blood mononuclear cells (PBMCs), taken at new diagnosis, from a patient treated with antithyroid drugs. The receptors stem from a man aged 40-49 years with Graves disease. CDR3s include the opening cysteine and the closing phenylalanine or tryptophan. The D gene is left open where the match is weak. A clone size is listed for some rows: how often the clone was seen (once, few, many), or a class if it is expanded.

size	D	V	J	CDR3	DNA
many	.	TRBV6-1	TRBJ1-4	CASSEGRIATNEKLFF	TGTGCCAGCAGTGAAGGCAGGATCGCAACTAATGAAAAACTGTTTTTT
many	TRBD2	TRBV5-1	TRBJ2-3	CASSFGSSGTDTQYF	TGCGCCAGCAGCTTCGGGTCTAGCGGGACAGATACGCAGTATTTT
few	TRBD1	TRBV5-1	TRBJ2-3	CASSLYETGADTQYF	TGCGCCAGCAGCTTGTATGAGACAGGGGCGGATACGCAGTATTTT
many	TRBD1	TRBV12-3/TRBV12-4	TRBJ2-1	CASRSDRVNNEQFF	TGTGCCAGCAGATCGGACAGGGTAAATAATGAGCAGTTCTTC
.	TRBD1	TRBV7-8	TRBJ2-7	CASSPEDRDNSYEQYF	TGTGCCAGCAGCCCGGAGGACAGGGATAATTCCTACGAGCAGTACTTC
.	.	TRBV24-1	TRBJ1-2	CATSDSWGGYTF	TGTGCCACCAGTGATTCGTGGGGCGGCTACACCTTC
many	.	TRBV7-8	TRBJ2-5	CASSFSGTYQETQYF	TGTGCCAGCAGCTTTTCCGGGACGTATCAAGAGACCCAGTACTTC
few	.	TRBV28	TRBJ1-3	CASSLRGNTIYF	TGTGCCAGCAGTTTACGCGGAAACACCATATATTTT
many	TRBD2	TRBV2	TRBJ2-7	CASRAGIYEQYF	TGTGCCAGCAGAGCGGGAATCTACGAGCAGTACTTC
.	TRBD1	TRBV7-3	TRBJ2-3	CASSAAGGWQTLYF	TGTGCCAGCAGCGCAGCAGGGGGCTGGCAGACCCTGTACTTC
many	TRBD2	TRBV6-1	TRBJ2-1	CASRQGLAAGNEQFF	TGTGCCAGCAGACAGGGACTAGCGGCTGGGAATGAGCAGTTCTTC
many	.	TRBV28	TRBJ2-2	CASSTGDGELFF	TGTGCCAGCAGCACCGGGGACGGGGAGCTGTTTTTT
few	TRBD1	TRBV5-1	TRBJ2-7	CASSLVRTGPEQYF	TGCGCCAGCAGCTTGGTACGGACAGGCCCCGAGCAGTACTTC
many	TRBD1	TRBV20-1	TRBJ2-7	CSAAGIGDRGEQYF	TGCAGTGCTGCCGGGATCGGAGACAGGGGCGAGCAGTACTTC
many	TRBD1	TRBV24-1	TRBJ1-2	CATSDSGQGNYGYTF	TGTGCCACCAGTGATTCCGGACAGGGTAACTATGGCTACACCTTC
few	.	TRBV24-1	TRBJ1-2	CATSEGGNGYTF	TGTGCCACCAGTGAGGGAGGGAATGGCTACACCTTC
.	.	TRBV19	TRBJ1-4	CASSIPGAGTPRGAFF	TGTGCCAGTAGTATCCCGGGCGCAGGAACTCCGAGAGGGGCGTTTTTT
.	.	TRBV5-1	TRBJ2-1	CASTGEGRPHNEQFF	TGCGCCAGCACGGGGGAAGGGCGGCCCCACAATGAGCAGTTCTTC
.	TRBD1	TRBV9	TRBJ2-5	CASSPAGTGYSVETQYF	TGTGCCAGCAGCCCAGCGGGGACAGGGTATTCGGTAGAGACCCAGTACTTC
.	.	TRBV9	TRBJ1-1	CASSVQSRTEAFF	TGTGCCAGCAGCGTACAAAGTCGCACTGAAGCTTTCTTT
.	.	TRBV5-1	TRBJ2-7	CASSLDPVGYEQYF	TGCGCCAGCAGCTTGGATCCGGTCGGCTACGAGCAGTACTTC
many	.	TRBV20-1	TRBJ1-1	CSATWDRNTEAFF	TGCAGTGCTACCTGGGATCGGAACACTGAAGCTTTCTTT
many	TRBD2	TRBV6-1	TRBJ2-1	CASKGTSGRAERYYNEQFF	TGTGCCAGCAAAGGGACTAGCGGGAGGGCAGAGCGGTACTACAATGAGCAGTTCTTC
.	TRBD1	TRBV19	TRBJ2-7	CASSPQGAIVYEQYF	TGTGCCAGTAGTCCACAGGGGGCTATCGTCTACGAGCAGTACTTC
few	.	TRBV29-1	TRBJ1-2	CSVLGPNGYTF	TGCAGCGTTCTGGGACCCAATGGCTACACCTTC
many	.	TRBV28	TRBJ1-5	CASSYGTDNQPQHF	TGTGCCAGCAGTTACGGGACGGATAATCAGCCCCAGCATTTT
many	.	TRBV18	TRBJ1-5	CASSPDGNSNQPQHF	TGTGCCAGCTCACCGGACGGAAATAGCAATCAGCCCCAGCATTTT
.	.	TRBV18	TRBJ2-1	CASSRRLTNNEQFF	TGTGCCAGCTCACGGAGACTCACCAACAATGAGCAGTTCTTC
.	.	TRBV7-9	TRBJ2-1	CASSQGGSANEQFF	TGTGCCAGCAGCCAGGGGGGTAGCGCGAATGAGCAGTTCTTC
few	.	TRBV15	TRBJ2-6	CATSRDPGSGANVLTF	TGTGCCACCAGCAGAGATCCGGGTTCTGGGGCCAACGTCCTGACTTTC
few	TRBD2	TRBV12-5	TRBJ2-1	CASGLVVAGVGNEQFF	TGTGCTAGTGGTTTGGTGGTAGCGGGAGTAGGAAATGAGCAGTTCTTC
many	TRBD2	TRBV7-2	TRBJ2-2	CASSPWTSGTGELFF	TGTGCCAGCAGCCCCTGGACTAGCGGCACCGGGGAGCTGTTTTTT
many	.	TRBV18	TRBJ1-5	CASSPTFSNQPQHF	TGTGCCAGCTCACCAACTTTTAGCAATCAGCCCCAGCATTTT
.	TRBD1	TRBV28	TRBJ1-1	CASSLEQGAVFF	TGTGCCAGCAGTTTAGAGCAGGGGGCGGTTTTCTTT
many	TRBD2	TRBV11-2	TRBJ2-7	CASSLELAGGAYEQYF	TGTGCCAGCAGCTTAGAACTAGCGGGAGGTGCCTACGAGCAGTACTTC
many	TRBD1	TRBV7-3	TRBJ2-3	CASSARTGGSTDTQYF	TGTGCCAGCAGCGCCCGGACAGGAGGAAGCACAGATACGCAGTATTTT
many	.	TRBV11-2	TRBJ2-1	CASSPSLSSLVSEQFF	TGTGCCAGCAGCCCTAGCCTTTCGTCTCTGGTTTCTGAGCAGTTCTTC
many	.	TRBV7-6	TRBJ2-3	CASSLAPGKDTQYF	TGTGCCAGCAGCTTAGCGCCGGGGAAAGATACGCAGTATTTT
.	.	TRBV7-2	TRBJ2-1	CASSPGMGSYNEQFF	TGTGCCAGCAGCCCGGGGATGGGCTCCTACAATGAGCAGTTCTTC
many	TRBD2	TRBV3-1	TRBJ2-2	CASSHLAGYTGELFF	TGTGCCAGCAGCCACTTAGCGGGTTACACCGGGGAGCTGTTTTTT
.	TRBD1	TRBV27	TRBJ2-7	CASSDRGYTYEQYF	TGTGCCAGCAGTGACAGGGGGTATACCTACGAGCAGTACTTC
few	TRBD1	TRBV6-1	TRBJ2-3	CASSDRGLADTQYF	TGTGCCAGCAGTGACAGGGGGCTAGCAGATACGCAGTATTTT
.	.	TRBV6-2/TRBV6-3	TRBJ2-3	CASSYSPGATDTQYF	TGTGCCAGCAGTTACTCCCCGGGAGCCACAGATACGCAGTATTTT
many	.	TRBV20-1	TRBJ2-5	CSASGLQETQYF	TGCAGTGCTAGTGGTCTTCAAGAGACCCAGTACTTC
few	.	TRBV15	TRBJ2-1	CATSRDRAGPYNEQFF	TGTGCCACCAGCAGAGATCGGGCGGGCCCCTACAATGAGCAGTTCTTC
many	.	TRBV7-2	TRBJ2-5	CASSLSRETQYF	TGTGCCAGCAGTTTATCGAGAGAGACCCAGTACTTC
many	.	TRBV5-1	TRBJ1-2	CASSLGDSYYGYTF	TGCGCCAGCAGCTTGGGAGACAGTTACTATGGCTACACCTTC
.	.	TRBV25-1	TRBJ1-2	CASSVLGYGYTF	TGTGCCAGCAGTGTGCTAGGGTATGGCTACACCTTC
many	.	TRBV28	TRBJ2-4	CASSFTDIQYF	TGTGCCAGCAGTTTTACGGACATTCAGTACTTC
few	TRBD2	TRBV3-1	TRBJ2-7	CASSQDGTSGARGEQYF	TGTGCCAGCAGCCAAGACGGGACTAGCGGGGCCCGGGGGGAGCAGTACTTC
many	.	TRBV28	TRBJ1-1	CASSEFQVGETEAFF	TGTGCCAGCAGTGAGTTCCAGGTAGGGGAAACTGAAGCTTTCTTT
.	TRBD1	TRBV10-3	TRBJ2-1	CAISEEGANSDKQFF	TGTGCCATCAGTGAAGAGGGGGCTAATAGTGATAAGCAGTTCTTC
many	.	TRBV20-1	TRBJ2-7	CSARPPQGSYEQYF	TGCAGTGCTAGACCACCTCAAGGGTCTTACGAGCAGTACTTC
many	.	TRBV20-1	TRBJ2-3	CSASGTDAQYF	TGCAGTGCTAGCGGCACAGATGCGCAGTATTTT
many	TRBD2	TRBV6-1	TRBJ2-1	CASSRTSGIGNEQFF	TGTGCCAGCAGTAGGACTAGCGGGATTGGCAATGAGCAGTTCTTC
.	TRBD1	TRBV20-1	TRBJ1-2	CSARPPDRGYGYTF	TGCAGTGCTAGACCTCCGGACAGGGGCTATGGCTACACCTTC
.	.	TRBV5-5	TRBJ2-3	CASSTRHQGTDTQYF	TGCGCCAGCAGCACCAGACACCAGGGCACAGATACGCAGTATTTT
.	.	TRBV20-1	TRBJ1-6	CSATKPLSSYNSPLHF	TGCAGTGCTACAAAGCCTCTTAGCTCCTATAATTCACCCCTCCACTTT
.	.	TRBV5-4	TRBJ1-1	CASSPDTDTEAFF	TGTGCCAGCAGCCCGGACACAGACACTGAAGCTTTCTTT
few	.	TRBV20-1	TRBJ2-1	CSARLDERSYNEQFF	TGCAGTGCGCGACTTGACGAACGCTCCTACAATGAGCAGTTCTTC